The T cell receptor beta chain under discussion was sequenced for a study of shared clonotypes between healthy human individuals. Libraries were prepared by immunoSEQ multiplex PCR; TCRdb keeps only in-frame clonotypes and omits some of them. The table records about 1.5 million clones, 95% to 99% of them present only once. The CDR3 extends over 15 amino acids. CDR1 is MNHEY, CDR2 SVGAGI, per germline. V shed 7 bases and J 1 base; nucleotides not matched to a gene: 6. Specimen: naive CD4+ T cells sorted from blood. Subset: CD45RA+ positively selected. The receptor comes from a man aged 30 to 45 in good health. The V call is TRBV6-5, the J call TRBJ2-2; 7 nucleotides agree with TRBD2. The CDR3: CASTTRGLNTGELFF. The CDR3 DNA follows: TGTGCCAGCACCACGCGGGGGTTGAACACCGGGGAGCTGTTTTTT.